A single sample is the source of the 11 T cell receptor beta chains below, sequenced in a study of blood T cell repertoires in COVID-19. Method: immunoSEQ multiplex PCR; TCRdb's copy keeps in-frame clones and lacks some. The repertoire has 250,000 to 400,000 clones, roughly 91% of them found once; the top ten carry 1%. What was sequenced was peripheral blood. The receptors originated from a man between 45 and 60 years old with active or convalescent COVID-19.

The chain recombines TRBV28 with TRBJ1-4; 7 nucleotides line up with TRBD1. CDR3 length: 14 residues. J lost 4 bases, V lost 5 bases, and 4 bases had no gene match. Germline values: CDR1 MDHEN, CDR2 SYDVKM. The CDR3 DNA is TGTGCCAGCAGTATGACAGGGTTTAATGAAAAACTGTTTTTT. Its protein is CASSMTGFNEKLFF.

V is TRBV6-1 and J is TRBJ2-4; the match to TRBD2 covers 9 bases. The CDR3 is 16 amino acids. Trimming at V came to 3 bases and at J to 7 bases, leaving 10 bases not matched to a gene. The germline gives CDR1 MNHNS, CDR2 SASEGT. The CDR3 DNA sequence: TGTGCCAGCAGTGATCGAGGGAGGGGACTAGCCAACATTCAGTACTTC. It codes for CASSDRGRGLANIQYF.

This chain connects TRBV19 to TRBJ2-3, with TRBD2 matching over 7 bases. Trimming removed 2 bases from V and 6 bases from J; junction bases left unmatched: 14. Germline CDR1 and CDR2: LNHDA and SQIVND (reference sequence). CDR3 size: 17 residues. The CDR3: CASSISPSSGRGDTQYF. CDR3 nucleotide sequence: TGTGCCAGTAGTATATCCCCCTCTAGCGGTCGAGGGGATACGCAGTATTTT.

The rearrangement uses TRBV7-8 and TRBJ2-7; 12 nucleotides align to TRBD1. This CDR3 is built from 15 residues. Trimming at V came to 4 bases and at J to 4 bases, leaving 5 bases not matched to a gene. CDR1 is SGHVS and CDR2 is FQNEAQ in the germline V gene. CDR3: CASSSGTGGWYEQYF. The CDR3, as DNA: TGTGCCAGCAGCTCCGGGACAGGGGGCTGGTACGAGCAGTACTTC.

The V gene is TRBV12-3 or TRBV12-4, the J gene TRBJ1-1, with D possibly TRBD1 on 6 matching bases. The CDR3 extends over 13 amino acids. Trimming removed 5 bases at V and 6 bases at J, with 13 bases between. CDR3 nucleotides: TGTGCCAGCAGTCCCACAGGGTCCCCTGAAGCTTTCTTT. It specifies CASSPTGSPEAFF.

The chain has TRBV5-1 and TRBJ1-5, with 7 bases fitting TRBD1. Germline CDR1 reads SGHRS; CDR2 reads YFSETQ. The CDR3 runs 16 residues. Trimming took 4 bases from V and 0 from J; bases not matched to a gene: 7. In DNA form, the CDR3 reads TGCGCCAGCAGCCAGACAGGGCCCCATAGCAATCAGCCCCAGCATTTT. It translates to CASSQTGPHSNQPQHF.

The genes are TRBV6-5 and TRBJ1-1, with a weak D call TRBD1 (5 bases). In germline, CDR1 is MNHEY, CDR2 SVGAGI. CDR3 size: 14 residues. The germline V and J ends were trimmed by 6 bases and 2 bases, with 13 bases remaining between them. DNA of the CDR3: TGTGCCAGCAGAGCCCCGGGACTTAACACTGAAGCTTTCTTT. It is translated as CASRAPGLNTEAFF.

The chain recombines TRBV28 with TRBJ1-2, with TRBD1 matching over 7 bases. Germline V gene data show CDR1 as MDHEN and CDR2 as SYDVKM. This CDR3 comprises 14 residues. Trimming cost V 3 bases and J 6 bases; bases outside gene matches: 7. The CDR3 is CASSLGTVSHGYTF. Written as DNA, the CDR3 is TGTGCCAGCAGTTTGGGGACAGTTTCGCATGGCTACACCTTC.

This sequence joins TRBV19 and TRBJ2-1; D is perhaps TRBD2 (5 bases). This CDR3 is 12 amino acids long. The V gene's germline CDR1 is LNHDA and CDR2 SQIVND (reference sequence). The V end lost 6 bases, the J end lost 5 bases, and 8 bases lay between the germline ends. The CDR3 loop reads CASRREDNEQFF. CDR3 DNA: TGTGCCAGTAGGAGGGAAGACAATGAGCAGTTCTTC.

The chain has TRBV28 and TRBJ1-3; D is perhaps TRBD1 (6 bases). Trimming stripped 5 bases from V and 3 bases from J, with 20 bases between. Per germline, CDR1 MDHEN and CDR2 SYDVKM. The CDR3 loop spans 17 amino acids. The CDR3 here is CASSGWGRGVVGNTIYF. CDR3 bases: TGTGCCAGCAGTGGATGGGGCAGGGGTGTCGTTGGAAACACCATATATTTT.

The chain links TRBV19 to TRBJ1-2, with 8 bases lining up with TRBD1. Trimming removed 3 bases from V and 3 bases from J; junction bases left unmatched: 12. Germline V gene data show CDR1 as LNHDA and CDR2 as SQIVND (reference sequence). The CDR3 contains 17 residues. The CDR3 DNA is TGTGCCAGTAGTATCAGTCATACAGGGGGTTATGACTATGGCTACACCTTC. This gives the protein CASSISHTGGYDYGYTF.